One and the same sample provided the 30 T cell receptor beta chains below, sequenced in a study of shared clonotypes between healthy human individuals. Only in-frame clones appear in the TCRdb table, and some are missing; sequencing was by immunoSEQ multiplex PCR. In the table there are around 700,000 clones, 55% to 75% of which are singletons. Sample: memory CD4+ T cells sorted from blood. As to subset: CD45RA-negative fraction. Receptors were obtained from a woman aged 25 to 39 in good health.

This chain connects TRBV7-9 to TRBJ1-2; D is perhaps TRBD1 (5 bases). Germline CDR1 SEHNR, CDR2 FQNEAQ (reference sequence). The V end was cut by 5 bases, the J end by 8 bases, with 15 bases between. The CDR3 length is 13 residues. The CDR3 here is CASSPGTSQGYTF. The CDR3, as DNA: TGTGCCAGCAGCCCCGGGACGTCGCAAGGCTACACCTTC.

The rearrangement joins TRBV7-3 to TRBJ2-5, with D possibly called TRBD1 or TRBD2 (5 bases each). Germline V gives CDR1 SGHTA, CDR2 FQGTGA. V was clipped by 2 bases and J by 4 bases, with 8 bases between them. CDR3 size: 13 residues. DNA for the CDR3: TGTGCCAGCAGCTTAGGGACCACAGAGACCCAGTACTTC. This codes for CASSLGTTETQYF. Combining the CDR3 with reference TRBV7-3 and TRBJ2-5 gives the whole variable domain GAGVSQTPSNKVTEKGKYVELRCDPISGHTALYWYRQSLGQGPEFLIYFQGTGAADDSGLPNDRFFAVRPEGSVSTLKIQRTERGDSAVYLCASSLGTTETQYFGPGTRLLVL.

The chain couples TRBV5-4 to TRBJ2-7; D is possibly TRBD1 or TRBD2 (5 bases each). V was cut by 3 bases and J by 4 bases, with 17 bases left in between. CDR1 and CDR2 (germline): SGHNT, YYREEE (reference sequence). This CDR3 region has 15 residues. As DNA, the CDR3 is TGTGCCAGCAGCTCAGAACCGGGACGGCTATACGAGCAGTACTTC. Protein product: CASSSEPGRLYEQYF.

This clone came up many times. This sequence joins TRBV25-1 and TRBJ2-3, with TRBD1 identical over 8 bases. This CDR3 has 15 amino acids. The germline CDR1 and CDR2 sequences are MGHDK and SYGVNS. After removal of 4 bases from V and 1 base from J, the junction contained 4 bases not matched to a gene. The CDR3 is CASSVGTGGTDTQYF. CDR3 DNA: TGTGCCAGCAGTGTCGGGACAGGAGGCACAGATACGCAGTATTTT.

This rearrangement joins TRBV5-1 to TRBJ2-3, with 8 bases lining up with TRBD2. V was pared by 5 bases and J by 3 bases, with 8 bases of the junction left unmatched. Germline CDR1 and CDR2: SGHRS and YFSETQ. CDR3 length: 15 residues. CDR3 sequence reads: CASSSAGDGTDTQYF. In nucleotides, the CDR3 is TGCGCCAGCAGTTCAGCGGGAGATGGAACAGATACGCAGTATTTT.

The chain uses TRBV19 and TRBJ1-1; TRBD1 matches 10 bases. The CDR3 spans 14 residues. Germline lookup yields CDR1 LNHDA and CDR2 SQIVND (reference sequence). Trimming took 8 bases from V and 4 from J; bases not matched to a gene: 7. Written as DNA, the CDR3 is TGTGCCAGTCATAGACAGGGGGCGAGCACTGAAGCTTTCTTT. Amino acids: CASHRQGASTEAFF.

This chain links TRBV6-1 with TRBJ1-5, with no clear D. CDR3 length equals 15 residues. CDR1 and CDR2 (germline): MNHNS, SASEGT. Trimming left V 6 bases short and J 2 bases short, with 14 bases between. This CDR3 reads CASRYPGGGNQPQHF. CDR3 nucleotides: TGTGCCAGCAGATACCCCGGTGGGGGCAATCAGCCCCAGCATTTT.

The V call is TRBV4-2, the J call TRBJ2-2; 9 bases map to TRBD1. Germline assignment: CDR1 LGHNA and CDR2 YNFKEQ. The CDR3 consists of 16 residues. V trimming: 4 bases; J trimming: 3 bases; junction bases outside the gene matches: 6. Written as DNA, the CDR3 is TGTGCCAGCAGCCGGGGCGGACAGGGGTACACCGGGGAGCTGTTTTTT. Translation gives CASSRGGQGYTGELFF.

This chain connects TRBV18 to TRBJ1-4; no clear D gene. The germline V gene has CDR1 KGHSH and CDR2 LQKENI. Trimming stripped 3 bases from V and 3 bases from J, with 14 bases between. This CDR3 has 16 amino acids. CDR3 DNA: TGTGCCAGCTCACCCCAGACACAGACCTCTAATGAAAAACTGTTTTTT. Encoded protein: CASSPQTQTSNEKLFF.

J is TRBJ2-7 and V is TRBV5-1; D gene ambiguous. Germline loops: CDR1 SGHRS, CDR2 YFSETQ. Trimming pared 1 base from V and 1 base from J, leaving 15 bases between. The CDR3 length is 16 residues. CDR3 sequence: CASSLRARAASYEQYF. The CDR3 coding sequence is TGCGCCAGCAGCTTGAGGGCTAGGGCTGCTTCCTACGAGCAGTACTTC.

This clone was seen more than once but under ten times. Different DNA sequences within this sample yield the same CDR3. The chain couples TRBV28 to TRBJ2-7; TRBD1 might be the D (5 bases). V dropped 2 bases and J dropped 3 bases, with 8 bases sitting between them. CDR3 length: 13 residues. Germline assignment: CDR1 MDHEN and CDR2 SYDVKM. CDR3 region: CASSLGHLYEQYF. The DNA of the CDR3 is TGTGCCAGCAGTTTAGGACACCTCTACGAGCAGTACTTC. The whole variable domain, filled in from reference TRBV28 and TRBJ2-7, reads DVKVTQSSRYLVKRTGEKVFLECVQDMDHENMFWYRQDPGLGLRLIYFSYDVKMKEKGDIPEGYSVSREKKERFSLILESASTNQTSMYLCASSLGHLYEQYFGPGTRLTVT.

V and J are TRBV11-2 and TRBJ2-7; unclear D gene. Germline V gene lookup returns CDR1 SGHAT and CDR2 FQNNGV. This CDR3 has 15 residues. Trimming removed 2 bases from V and 7 bases from J, with 18 bases in between. The CDR3 spells CASSLRYSFFGEQYF. The CDR3 nucleotides are TGTGCCAGCAGCTTAAGATATTCCTTCTTTGGGGAGCAGTACTTC.

The chain joins TRBV5-1 to TRBJ2-4, with D unclear. This CDR3 has 13 residues. The germline CDR1 and CDR2 sequences are SGHRS and YFSETQ. V gave up 2 bases and J gave up 8 bases, with 11 bases separating them. Written as DNA, the CDR3 is TGCGCCAGCAGCTTCACCCTAGGTGACATTCAGTACTTC. Amino acids: CASSFTLGDIQYF.

The V and J genes are TRBV30 and TRBJ1-2; TRBD1 aligns across 8 bases. Trimming cost V 1 base and J 0 bases; bases outside gene matches: 1. CDR3 length: 14 amino acids. Germline V gene data show CDR1 as GTSNPN and CDR2 as SVGIG (reference sequence). CDR3: CAWSGQGTNYGYTF. DNA of the CDR3: TGTGCCTGGAGTGGACAGGGGACTAACTATGGCTACACCTTC.

The gene calls are TRBV29-1 and TRBJ2-7, with 12 positions matching TRBD2. The CDR3 is 13 residues long. In germline, CDR1 is SQVTM, CDR2 ANQGSEA. The V segment lost 7 bases and the J segment 9 bases; nucleotides outside the gene matches: 10. The CDR3 DNA reads TGCAGCGCTTCGTCTAGCGGGAGGGTCGGGCAGTACTTC. Its translation is CSASSSGRVGQYF.

This clone was recorded many times. The chain is built from TRBV19 and TRBJ2-1; 9 bases fit TRBD1. V lost 7 bases to trimming and J lost 9 bases; unmatched junction nucleotides: 16. The CDR3 has 16 amino acids. Germline loops: CDR1 LNHDA, CDR2 SQIVND (reference sequence). The CDR3 is CASTKRAGQGMGEQFF. DNA for the CDR3: TGTGCCAGTACCAAACGGGCGGGACAGGGCATGGGTGAGCAGTTCTTC.

V usage is TRBV27 and J usage is TRBJ2-3; 14 bases are shared with TRBD2. The CDR3 runs to 17 residues. The V segment lost 5 bases and the J segment 6 bases; nucleotides outside the gene matches: 10. Per the germline V gene, CDR1 is MNHEY and CDR2 is SMNVEV (reference sequence). The CDR3 here is CASSPTSGRVSGDTQYF. As DNA, the CDR3 is TGTGCCAGCAGTCCGACTAGCGGGAGGGTTAGCGGCGATACGCAGTATTTT.

The rearrangement uses TRBV19 and TRBJ2-1; the match to TRBD1 covers 7 bases. This CDR3 is 13 amino acids long. Losses at the gene ends were 7 bases for V and 5 bases for J; bases not matched to a gene: 5. Germline V gene data show CDR1 as LNHDA and CDR2 as SQIVND (reference sequence). In nucleotides, the CDR3 is TGTGCCAGTACAGACAGGGTCAACAATGAGCAGTTCTTC. This encodes CASTDRVNNEQFF.

J is TRBJ2-5 and V is TRBV4-1, with TRBD2 identical over 9 bases. Trimming removed 0 bases from V and 3 bases from J; junction bases left unmatched: 11. This CDR3 has 18 residues. Germline V gene data show CDR1 as MGHRA and CDR2 as YSYEKL. CDR3 in amino acids: CASSQDNLGSGSKETQYF. The CDR3 nucleotides are TGCGCCAGCAGCCAAGACAACTTAGGTAGCGGGAGTAAAGAGACCCAGTACTTC.

The rearrangement links TRBV11-2 to TRBJ2-2; weak D call: TRBD2 (5 bases). Per the germline V gene, CDR1 is SGHAT and CDR2 is FQNNGV. V lost 4 bases and J 5 bases, leaving 23 bases between the germline ends. CDR3 length: 18 residues. CDR3 DNA sequence: TGTGCCAGCAGCTCACAAATAATTCGGGGTGGCGGGACCGGGGAGCTGTTTTTT. This gives the protein CASSSQIIRGGGTGELFF.

V and J are TRBV29-1 and TRBJ2-7; maybe TRBD2 (7 bases). In germline, CDR1 is SQVTM, CDR2 ANQGSEA. The CDR3 totals 11 residues. V was trimmed by 6 bases and J by 6 bases, leaving 12 bases between them. The CDR3 nucleotides read TGCAGCGTGGGAGGGGGGGTCGAGCAGTACTTC. Residues: CSVGGGVEQYF.

As regards this clone: The sample carries other DNA sequences with the same CDR3. The chain employs TRBV6-1 and TRBJ1-5; D is unresolved. This CDR3 comprises 14 residues. Germline CDR1 is MNHNS and CDR2 is SASEGT. V was clipped by 2 bases and J by 4 bases, with 9 bases between them. CDR3 coding DNA: TGTGCCAGCAGTGAAATGGCAGGAAATCAGCCCCAGCATTTT. Protein sequence: CASSEMAGNQPQHF.

The rearrangement links TRBV5-1 to TRBJ2-5; possibly TRBD1 or TRBD2 for D (7 bases each). V dropped 3 bases and J dropped 5 bases, with 17 bases sitting between them. The CDR3 is made up of 15 amino acids. CDR1 is SGHRS and CDR2 is YFSETQ in the germline V gene. Written as DNA, the CDR3 is TGCGCCAGCAGCTCCCAGGGGGAGGGTGAGGAGACCCAGTACTTC. Translating it yields CASSSQGEGEETQYF.

The chain combines TRBV7-8 with TRBJ2-7, with 12 bases lining up with TRBD2. Germline trimming cut 5 bases from V and 4 bases from J; bases unmatched to any gene: 3. Germline lookup yields CDR1 SGHVS and CDR2 FQNEAQ. This CDR3 contains 14 residues. CDR3 protein: CASSRTSGKYEQYF. CDR3 in DNA: TGTGCCAGCAGCCGGACTAGCGGGAAGTACGAGCAGTACTTC.

The V call is TRBV28, the J call TRBJ1-2, with D tentatively TRBD1 (6 bases). The CDR3 consists of 15 residues. With 5 bases removed from V and 7 bases from J, the gap between germline ends came to 20 bases. The germline gives CDR1 MDHEN, CDR2 SYDVKM. CDR3 amino acids: CASSPNQGKLGGYTF. The CDR3 DNA reads TGTGCCAGCAGTCCAAATCAGGGGAAATTGGGTGGCTACACCTTC.

This sequence joins TRBV4-1 and TRBJ2-5, with 12 bases lining up with TRBD2. The J call may be faulty, since TRBJ2-7 better matches the DNA end. Germline-derived CDR1 and CDR2 are MGHRA and YSYEKL. The CDR3 is 18 amino acids. CDR3 sequence: CASSQGASGRGSSYEQYF. CDR3 nucleotides: TGCGCCAGCAGCCAAGGGGCTAGCGGGAGGGGGAGCTCCTACGAGCAGTACTTC.

The V and J genes are TRBV10-3 and TRBJ2-1; D possibly corresponds to TRBD1 (5 bases). Germline V lookup: CDR1 ENHRY, CDR2 SYGVKD. The germline V and J ends were trimmed by 2 bases and 8 bases, with 10 bases remaining between them. The length of the CDR3 is 13 residues. The CDR3: CAISEREGDEQFF. The DNA for the CDR3 is TGTGCCATCAGTGAGAGGGAAGGGGATGAGCAGTTCTTC.

This clone turned up a few times. The rearrangement joins TRBV28 to TRBJ1-2; the match to TRBD1 covers 7 bases. Unmatched junction bases numbered 8, after V lost 5 bases and J lost 8 bases. Germline lookup yields CDR1 MDHEN and CDR2 SYDVKM. This CDR3 spans 13 amino acids. As DNA, the CDR3 is TGTGCCAGCAGTCTTCGCGACAGGGACGGCTACACCTTC. Its protein is CASSLRDRDGYTF.

This clone has more than one count but fewer than ten. The rearrangement links TRBV15 to TRBJ1-2; weak D call: TRBD1 (5 bases). Germline CDR1 LNHNV, CDR2 YYDKDF (reference sequence). This CDR3 region has 15 residues. V was clipped by 5 bases and J by 8 bases, with 21 bases between them. The CDR3, as DNA: TGTGCCACCAGCCCACACGTTGGGGGAGAGGCGGGCTACACCTTC. This sequence encodes CATSPHVGGEAGYTF. Filled out from reference TRBV15 and TRBJ1-2, the complete variable domain reads DAMVIQNPRYQVTQFGKPVTLSCSQTLNHNVMYWYQQKSSQAPKLLFHYYDKDFNNEADTPDNFQSRRPNTSFCFLDIRSPGLGDTAMYLCATSPHVGGEAGYTFGSGTRLTVV.

The chain uses TRBV27 and TRBJ2-7; TRBD1 aligns across 12 bases. Germline V lookup: CDR1 MNHEY, CDR2 SMNVEV (reference sequence). The CDR3 has 19 amino acids. V was clipped by 6 bases and J by 4 bases; unmatched bases: 19. CDR3 sequence: CASSKRRGTGGELRYEQYF. The CDR3, as DNA: TGTGCCAGCAGCAAACGTCGGGGGACAGGGGGCGAATTGAGGTACGAGCAGTACTTC.